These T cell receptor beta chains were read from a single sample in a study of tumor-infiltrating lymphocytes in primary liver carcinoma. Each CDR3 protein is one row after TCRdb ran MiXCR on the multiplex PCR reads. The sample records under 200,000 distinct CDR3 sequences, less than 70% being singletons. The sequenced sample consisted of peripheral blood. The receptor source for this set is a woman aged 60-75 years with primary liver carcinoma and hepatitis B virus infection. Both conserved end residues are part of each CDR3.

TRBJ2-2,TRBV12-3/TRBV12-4,CASSFSLPSNTGELFF
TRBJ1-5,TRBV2,CASRGTGVISNQPQHF
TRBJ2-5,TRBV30,CAWSREDGETQYF
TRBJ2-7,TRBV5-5,CASSLRGASQVQYF
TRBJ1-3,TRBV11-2,CASSWIQGKTIYF
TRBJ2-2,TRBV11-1,CVSSLTPNTGELFF
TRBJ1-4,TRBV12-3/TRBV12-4,CSSSLSGVEKLFF
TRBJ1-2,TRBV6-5,CAGSYGGGDSYTF
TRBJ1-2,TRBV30,CAWARQGGGYTF
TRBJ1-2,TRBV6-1,CVSSEVGKEIYGYTF
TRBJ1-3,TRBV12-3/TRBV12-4,CASSRTTPGNTIYF
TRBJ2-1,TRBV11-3,CASSLDQLAGRPESERFF
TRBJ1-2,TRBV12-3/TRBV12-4,CASSGTGGNYGYTF
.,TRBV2,CASRPQGDGNQSQYF
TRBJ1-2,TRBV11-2,CASSSIRDRILYGYTF
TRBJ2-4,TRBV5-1,CASRSPTVDLAKNIQYF
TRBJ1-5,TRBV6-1,CASSTDRDNQPQHF
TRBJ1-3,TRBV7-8,CASSSRRSRDRGAGNTIYF
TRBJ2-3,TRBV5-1,CASSLGGTGSADTQYF
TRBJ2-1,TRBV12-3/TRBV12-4,CASSLRNGRYNEQFF
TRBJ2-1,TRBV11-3,CASSLDPRSFSYNEQFF
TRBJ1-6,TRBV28,CASRSTGGNPPLHF
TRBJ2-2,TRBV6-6,CASNARGSNTGELFF
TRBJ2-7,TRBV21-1,CASSKASEYCFGFYEQYF
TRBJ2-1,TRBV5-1,CVSSLIAGSHNEQFF
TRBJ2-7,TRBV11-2,CSSGYGGRTSGSEQYF
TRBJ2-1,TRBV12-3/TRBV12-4,CASSLGVAGGYNEQFF
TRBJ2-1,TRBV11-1,CASSLGRYGQFF
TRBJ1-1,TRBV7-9,CASSLGGSPNTEAFF
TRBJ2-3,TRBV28,CASSSAGVGTDTQYF
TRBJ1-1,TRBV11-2,CASSPLHLNTEAFF